A selection of T cell receptor beta chains follows, all from one sample in a study of regulatory T cells in long-lasting Graves disease. TCRdb processed the multiplex PCR reads anew with MiXCR; each CDR3 protein has one entry. The profile shows about 430,000 distinct CDR3 sequences, under 25% of them singletons. Sequencing used peripheral blood mononuclear cells (PBMCs), obtained when the disease was refractory, from a patient treated with antithyroid drugs. The receptors here all came from a female donor with Graves disease. Both conserved end residues are part of each CDR3. The order of the fields is J gene, D gene, clone size, V gene, CDR3 protein, CDR3 DNA. D genes are given only for firm matches. Expanded clones get a size class; other rows say once, few or many, or leave the size out.

>TRBJ2-7|TRBD1|few|TRBV19
CASSQGQGLTYEQYF
TGTGCCAGTAGCCAAGGACAGGGGCTAACCTACGAGCAGTACTTC
>TRBJ2-7|TRBD2|NA|TRBV20-1
CSARVLAGTYEQYF
TGCAGTGCTAGGGTGCTAGCGGGAACCTACGAGCAGTACTTC
>TRBJ2-7|TRBD2|NA|TRBV24-1
CATSDSRGLAAYEQYF
TGTGCCACCAGTGATTCTCGTGGACTAGCGGCCTACGAGCAGTACTTC
>TRBJ1-2|NA|many|TRBV28
CASSLVNNYGYTF
TGTGCCAGCAGTTTAGTGAATAACTATGGCTACACCTTC
>TRBJ2-7|TRBD1|many|TRBV20-1
CSAIRDRAHEQYF
TGCAGTGCTATCCGGGACAGGGCCCACGAGCAGTACTTC
>TRBJ2-7|NA|many|TRBV29-1
CSVAGSSYEQYF
TGCAGCGTTGCGGGCAGCTCCTACGAGCAGTACTTC
>TRBJ1-3|NA|NA|TRBV20-1
CSATIGTVDTIYF
TGCAGTGCCACAATTGGGACGGTTGACACCATATATTTT
>TRBJ1-5|NA|NA|TRBV19
CASNRGGIQPQHF
TGTGCCAGTAACCGCGGGGGGATCCAGCCCCAGCATTTT
>TRBJ2-7|TRBD1|NA|TRBV7-3
CASSPLRTGGEYEQYF
TGTGCCAGCAGCCCCCTACGGACAGGGGGGGAATACGAGCAGTACTTC
>TRBJ1-1|TRBD1|few|TRBV20-1
CSALSGGWNTEAFF
TGCAGTGCCCTTTCAGGGGGCTGGAACACTGAAGCTTTCTTT
>TRBJ2-7|NA|many|TRBV27
CASTSLGEQYF
TGTGCCAGCACCTCACTTGGCGAGCAGTACTTC
>TRBJ2-1|TRBD2|NA|TRBV6-2/TRBV6-3
CASDPGGSAYNEQFF
TGTGCCAGCGATCCCGGGGGGTCGGCCTACAATGAGCAGTTCTTC
>TRBJ2-7|NA|few|TRBV29-1
CSGGDTYEQYF
TGCAGCGGCGGGGACACTTACGAGCAGTACTTC
>TRBJ1-5|TRBD1|many|TRBV6-1
CATLDRSGNQPQHF
TGTGCCACCTTGGACAGGAGTGGCAATCAGCCCCAGCATTTT
>TRBJ1-5|NA|many|TRBV2
CASRRHGGNQPQHF
TGTGCCAGCAGGCGACACGGTGGCAATCAGCCCCAGCATTTT
>TRBJ1-1|NA|many|TRBV19
CATAHRHNTEAFF
TGTGCCACTGCACACCGACACAACACTGAAGCTTTCTTT
>TRBJ2-7|TRBD2|many|TRBV10-3
CASTGTSDLNEQYF
TGTGCCTCGACCGGGACTAGCGATCTAAACGAGCAGTACTTC
>TRBJ2-2|TRBD2|NA|TRBV28
CASSPGLAGGGTGELFF
TGTGCCAGCAGTCCAGGACTAGCGGGAGGAGGCACCGGGGAGCTGTTTTTT
>TRBJ1-4|TRBD1|few|TRBV7-8
CASSSNRGRNEKLFF
TGTGCCAGCAGCTCGAACAGGGGACGGAATGAAAAACTGTTTTTT
>TRBJ1-4|TRBD1|NA|TRBV13
CASSPEGGQGGTGEKLFF
TGTGCCAGCAGCCCCGAGGGCGGACAGGGCGGGACTGGTGAAAAACTGTTTTTT
>TRBJ1-1|TRBD1|many|TRBV27
CASSLRPSGQGWTEAFF
TGTGCCAGCAGTTTGCGCCCCTCGGGACAGGGGTGGACTGAAGCTTTCTTT
>TRBJ2-7|TRBD2|many|TRBV2
CASNVGGPTKEQYF
TGTGCCAGCAACGTGGGAGGGCCGACGAAAGAGCAGTACTTC
>TRBJ2-3|NA|few|TRBV11-2
CASSLVDASTDTQYF
TGTGCCAGCAGCTTAGTCGACGCTAGCACAGATACGCAGTATTTT
>TRBJ2-7|TRBD1|NA|TRBV20-1
CSARGWTGGFEQYF
TGCAGTGCTAGAGGTTGGACAGGGGGCTTCGAGCAGTACTTC
>TRBJ2-2|TRBD2|NA|TRBV12-3/TRBV12-4
CASSRGAAGVSGELFF
TGTGCCAGCAGCCGGGGGGCAGCGGGAGTGTCCGGGGAGCTGTTTTTT
>TRBJ1-1|TRBD1|few|TRBV11-2
CASSSRDRVTEAFF
TGTGCCAGCAGCTCAAGGGACAGGGTGACTGAAGCTTTCTTT
>TRBJ1-3|NA|NA|TRBV20-1
CSARDLGSPGNTIYF
TGCAGTGCTAGAGATCTTGGAAGCCCTGGAAACACCATATATTTT
>TRBJ2-1|TRBD2|NA|TRBV20-1
CSAGLAGRSYNEQFF
TGCAGTGCCGGACTAGCGGGAAGATCCTACAATGAGCAGTTCTTC
>TRBJ2-7|NA|many|TRBV28
CASSWSSAYEQYF
TGTGCCAGCAGTTGGTCCTCCGCCTACGAGCAGTACTTC
>TRBJ2-5|NA|many|TRBV7-6
CASSLSPYQETQYF
TGTGCCAGCAGCTTATCCCCGTACCAAGAGACCCAGTACTTC
>TRBJ2-7|NA|many|TRBV6-2/TRBV6-3
CASSYSPIGGYEQYF
TGTGCCAGCAGTTACTCACCCATAGGCGGATACGAGCAGTACTTC
>TRBJ1-4|NA|NA|TRBV12-3/TRBV12-4
CASSITGRKLFF
TGTGCCAGCAGCATAACAGGGAGGAAACTGTTTTTT
>TRBJ2-3|NA|few|TRBV7-9
CASRPSGVGRDTDTQYF
TGTGCCAGCAGGCCGTCAGGGGTTGGCCGCGACACAGATACGCAGTATTTT
>TRBJ2-7|NA|many|TRBV4-1
CASSQERGGTYEQYF
TGCGCCAGCAGCCAAGAGAGAGGCGGGACCTACGAGCAGTACTTC
>TRBJ1-3|NA|NA|TRBV27
CASSPEIQNTIYF
TGTGCCAGCAGTCCTGAGATCCAAAACACCATATATTTT
>TRBJ1-5|NA|few|TRBV12-3/TRBV12-4
CASTLRETSRSFGNQPQHF
TGTGCCAGCACCCTAAGGGAAACTAGTAGATCCTTCGGCAATCAGCCCCAGCATTTT
>TRBJ2-2|NA|few|TRBV10-3
CAISELRNTGELFF
TGTGCCATCAGTGAGTTGAGGAACACCGGGGAGCTGTTTTTT
>TRBJ2-5|TRBD1|many|TRBV6-5
CASSYRDRQIQETQYF
TGTGCCAGCAGTTACCGGGACAGACAAATACAAGAGACCCAGTACTTC
>TRBJ1-4|NA|few|TRBV4-1
CASSQDPGLEKLFF
TGCGCCAGCAGCCAAGATCCGGGGTTGGAAAAACTGTTTTTT
>TRBJ2-1|TRBD2|NA|TRBV5-1
CASSQDTPSGANNEQFF
TGCGCCAGCAGCCAAGACACGCCTAGCGGGGCTAACAATGAGCAGTTCTTC
>TRBJ2-7|NA|few|TRBV4-1
CASSLQAGGYEQYF
TGCGCCAGCAGCCTCCAGGCCGGGGGCTACGAGCAGTACTTC
>TRBJ1-2|TRBD1|many|TRBV28
CASLMGQGALGYTF
TGTGCCAGTTTAATGGGACAGGGGGCGCTTGGCTACACCTTC
>TRBJ2-2|NA|many|TRBV6-2/TRBV6-3
CASNLGQNTGELFF
TGTGCCAGCAATCTGGGGCAGAACACCGGGGAGCTGTTTTTT
>TRBJ1-2|NA|many|TRBV27
CASSLSGPYNYGYTF
TGTGCCAGCAGTTTATCAGGGCCGTATAACTATGGCTACACCTTC
>TRBJ1-2|TRBD1|few|TRBV28
CASSLGDRGATF
TGTGCCAGCAGTTTAGGGGACAGGGGAGCCACCTTC
>TRBJ2-5|TRBD1|many|TRBV6-2/TRBV6-3
CASSERTGGRETQYF
TGTGCCAGCAGTGAGCGGACAGGGGGTCGGGAGACCCAGTACTTC
>TRBJ1-1|TRBD1|many|TRBV7-2
CASSLVGLTGGEEAFF
TGTGCCAGCAGCTTAGTCGGTTTGACAGGGGGAGAAGAAGCTTTCTTT